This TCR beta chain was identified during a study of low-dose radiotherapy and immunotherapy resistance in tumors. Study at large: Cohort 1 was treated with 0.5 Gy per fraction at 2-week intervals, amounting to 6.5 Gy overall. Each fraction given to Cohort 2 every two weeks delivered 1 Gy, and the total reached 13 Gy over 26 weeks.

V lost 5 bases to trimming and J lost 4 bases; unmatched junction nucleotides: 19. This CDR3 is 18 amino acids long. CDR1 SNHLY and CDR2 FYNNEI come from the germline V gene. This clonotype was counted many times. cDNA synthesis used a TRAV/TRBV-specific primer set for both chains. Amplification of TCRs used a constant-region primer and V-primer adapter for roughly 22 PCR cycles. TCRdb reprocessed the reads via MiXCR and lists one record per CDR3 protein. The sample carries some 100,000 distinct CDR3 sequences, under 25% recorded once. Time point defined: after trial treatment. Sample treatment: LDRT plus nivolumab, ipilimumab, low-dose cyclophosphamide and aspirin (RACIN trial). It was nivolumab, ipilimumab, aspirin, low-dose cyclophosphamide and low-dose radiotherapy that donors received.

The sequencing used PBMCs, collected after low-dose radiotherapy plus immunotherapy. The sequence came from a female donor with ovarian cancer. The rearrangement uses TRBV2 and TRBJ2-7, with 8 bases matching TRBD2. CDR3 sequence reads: CASSRSGSRVGTVYEQYF. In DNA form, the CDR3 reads TGTGCCAGCAGTCGGAGCGGGAGCAGGGTCGGGACCGTATACGAGCAGTACTTC.